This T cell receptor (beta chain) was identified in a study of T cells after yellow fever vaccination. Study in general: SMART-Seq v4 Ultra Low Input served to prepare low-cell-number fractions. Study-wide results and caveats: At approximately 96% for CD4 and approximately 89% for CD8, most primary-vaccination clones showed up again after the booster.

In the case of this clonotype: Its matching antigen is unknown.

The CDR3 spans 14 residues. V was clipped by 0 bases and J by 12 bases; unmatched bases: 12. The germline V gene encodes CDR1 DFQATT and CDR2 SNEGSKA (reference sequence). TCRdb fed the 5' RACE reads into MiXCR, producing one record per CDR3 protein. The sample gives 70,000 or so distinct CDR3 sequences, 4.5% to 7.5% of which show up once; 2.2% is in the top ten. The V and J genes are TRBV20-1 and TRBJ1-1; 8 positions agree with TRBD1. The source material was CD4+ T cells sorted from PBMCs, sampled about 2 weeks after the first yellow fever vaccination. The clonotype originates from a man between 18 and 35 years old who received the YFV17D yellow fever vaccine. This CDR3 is CSARDLGTGLVPFF. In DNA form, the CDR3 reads TGCAGTGCTAGAGATCTCGGGACAGGCCTTGTACCTTTCTTT.